What follows are 14 T cell receptor beta chains derived from one specimen sequenced in a study of T cells of healthy individuals. TCRdb re-derived calls from the 5' RACE reads in MiXCR, one entry per CDR3 protein. The data show some 100,000 distinct CDR3 sequences, 15% to 20% seen once. These receptor sequences come from a human donor in good health.

This sequence joins TRBV7-9 and TRBJ2-3; a weak D match, TRBD2 (6 bases). CDR3 length equals 16 residues. Trimming took 6 bases from V and 0 from J, leaving 16 bases between them. Germline values: CDR1 SEHNR, CDR2 FQNEAQ (reference sequence). CDR3 amino acids: CASSPRRGTSTDTQYF. CDR3 in DNA: TGTGCCAGCAGTCCCAGGCGGGGAACTAGCACAGATACGCAGTATTTT.

The sample holds a few counts of this clonotype. The chain carries TRBV27 and TRBJ2-5, with D possibly TRBD2 on 5 matching bases. The germline V gene encodes CDR1 MNHEY and CDR2 SMNVEV (reference sequence). The CDR3 spans 13 residues. The V end lost 2 bases, the J end lost 7 bases, and 11 bases lay between the germline ends. The CDR3 is CASSLGVRGTQYF. DNA for the CDR3: TGTGCCAGCAGTTTAGGGGTCCGGGGGACCCAGTACTTC.

The chain is built from TRBV20-1 and TRBJ2-5; tentative D call: TRBD2 (5 bases). The CDR3 loop spans 13 amino acids. Per the germline V gene, CDR1 is DFQATT and CDR2 is SNEGSKA (reference sequence). With 0 bases removed from V and 7 bases from J, the gap between germline ends came to 12 bases. The chain's CDR3 is CSARDRIGGTQYF. As DNA, the CDR3 is TGCAGTGCTAGAGACAGGATCGGAGGGACCCAGTACTTC.

This clonotype has just a few counts. The CDR3: CSHRSPETQYF. CDR3 in DNA: TGCAGCCATCGCTCCCCCGAGACCCAGTACTTC. The chain links TRBV29-1 to TRBJ2-5; D is uncertain. Deletions cut 8 bases from V and 5 bases from J, with 12 bases between. The CDR3 is 11 amino acids. In germline, CDR1 is SQVTM, CDR2 ANQGSEA.

This clonotype was counted many times. The V and J genes are TRBV20-1 and TRBJ2-1; 8 bases align to TRBD2. From germline, CDR1 is DFQATT and CDR2 SNEGSKA (reference sequence). J was trimmed by 7 bases and V by 7 bases; bases with no gene match: 12. The CDR3 has 14 amino acids. DNA for the CDR3: TGCAGTGTGTATCGGGAGGGAACTGGGAATGAGCAGTTCTTC. Protein sequence: CSVYREGTGNEQFF.

The chain is built from TRBV29-1 and TRBJ2-1; 11 nucleotides align to TRBD1. After removal of 4 bases from V and 6 bases from J, the junction contained 5 bases not matched to a gene. The CDR3 loop spans 14 amino acids. Germline V CDR1 and CDR2: SQVTM, ANQGSEA. In nucleotides, the CDR3 is TGCAGCGTTGGAGGGGGGACAGGGGGCAATGAGCAGTTCTTC. Translation gives CSVGGGTGGNEQFF.

The rearrangement joins TRBV3-1 to TRBJ1-2, with D possibly being TRBD1 (6 bases). CDR3 length: 14 residues. V was clipped by 3 bases and J by 6 bases, with 14 bases between them. Germline CDR1 LGHDT, CDR2 YNNKEL (reference sequence). The CDR3 DNA sequence: TGTGCCAGCAGCCATGGTTCAGGGGACCATGGCTACACCTTC. Protein sequence: CASSHGSGDHGYTF.

In this sample, this clonotype turned up many times. V is TRBV10-3 and J is TRBJ2-5; D is unresolved. V was pared by 4 bases and J by 0 bases, with 12 bases between. This CDR3 comprises 15 residues. Germline V gene sequence: CDR1 ENHRY, CDR2 SYGVKD. DNA of the CDR3: TGTGCCATCAGTGTGGGCGGCGTACACCAAGAGACCCAGTACTTC. Translating gives CAISVGGVHQETQYF.

The rearrangement joins TRBV14 to TRBJ2-5; D not resolved. Trimming stripped 0 bases from V and 5 bases from J, with 10 bases between. Germline lookup yields CDR1 SGHDN and CDR2 FVKESK. CDR3 length equals 14 residues. The CDR3 protein is CASSQDIARETQYF. CDR3 nucleotide sequence: TGTGCCAGCAGCCAAGATATCGCCCGGGAGACCCAGTACTTC.

CDR3 coding DNA: TGCAGTGCTACACGACAGGTCGGTTCACCCCTCCACTTT. Translation gives CSATRQVGSPLHF. The rearrangement links TRBV20-1 to TRBJ1-6, with D possibly being TRBD1 (6 bases). V was clipped by 4 bases and J by 9 bases, with 13 bases between them. The CDR3 has 13 amino acids. The V gene's germline CDR1 is DFQATT and CDR2 SNEGSKA (reference sequence).

The chain joins TRBV6-2 or TRBV6-3 to TRBJ2-4; no clear D gene. V dropped 4 bases and J dropped 0 bases, with 10 bases sitting between them. The CDR3 extends over 15 amino acids. Germline assignment: CDR1 MNHEY and CDR2 SVGEGT. The CDR3 region has the DNA TGTGCCAGCAGTTCCACCGTCCTAGCCAAAAACATTCAGTACTTC. Protein sequence: CASSSTVLAKNIQYF.

There are a few counts of this clonotype. This chain links TRBV28 with TRBJ2-3; no reliable D call. Germline loops: CDR1 MDHEN, CDR2 SYDVKM. The CDR3 consists of 13 residues. Deletions cut 6 bases from V and 3 bases from J, with 10 bases between. The CDR3 loop reads CASSPQATDTQYF. The CDR3 bases are TGTGCCAGCAGCCCTCAGGCAACAGATACGCAGTATTTT.

V is TRBV7-2 and J is TRBJ2-7; D might be TRBD2 (6 bases). This CDR3 is 13 amino acids long. V lost 6 bases, J lost 0 bases, and 9 bases lay in between. The germline CDR1 and CDR2 sequences are SGHTA and FQGNSA. The CDR3 DNA is TGTGCCAGCAGTCAACTAGCCTCCTACGAGCAGTACTTC. Residues: CASSQLASYEQYF. The full variable domain, its missing parts supplied by reference TRBV7-2 and TRBJ2-7, is GAGVSQSPSNKVTEKGKDVELRCDPISGHTALYWYRQSLGQGLEFLIYFQGNSAPDKSGLPSDRFSAERTGGSVSTLTIQRTQQEDSAVYLCASSQLASYEQYFGPGTRLTVT.

This clonotype was observed a handful of times. The chain joins TRBV7-2 to TRBJ2-7; D gene uncertain. The germline V gene has CDR1 SGHTA and CDR2 FQGNSA. V shed 5 bases and J shed 4 bases, with 6 bases lying between them. The CDR3 extends over 11 amino acids. For the CDR3, the DNA is TGTGCCAGCAGCAATCTATACGAGCAGTACTTC. Protein: CASSNLYEQYF.